What follows describes a single T cell receptor (beta chain). No conserved phenylalanine or tryptophan ends this CDR3, so it is likely a read error. The sample belongs to a study of tumor-infiltrating lymphocytes in primary liver carcinoma. Co-extraction yielded RNA and DNA from roughly 21-30 mg of unsorted bulk tissue. Priming with a constant-region primer yielded TCR beta cDNA from about 450 ng total RNA. Amplification in three nested multiplex PCR rounds with slightly modified ARM-PCR gave rise to TCR beta libraries. A C-beta reverse primer and TRBV1-TRBV30 forward primers served in each of the first two PCR rounds, at 9 to 10 cycles apiece. TCRdb analysed the multiplex PCR reads with MiXCR anew, one entry per CDR3 protein. Among 45,000 or so distinct CDR3 sequences listed, approximately 73% were seen once. The CDR3 runs to 12 residues. The germline V gene encodes CDR1 SGHVS and CDR2 FNYEAQ. With 5 bases removed from V and 7 bases from J, the gap between germline ends came to 11 bases.

The TCR was taken from a man aged 40-49 years with primary liver carcinoma and hepatitis B virus infection. The V call is TRBV7-6, the J call TRBJ2-5, with a weak D call TRBD2 (5 bases). The sequenced sample was liver tumor tissue from sampling region 2. The subset is: tumor region T2, inferior pole. This CDR3 reads CASSRSEGTQYL. CDR3 bases: TGTGCCAGCAGCCGATCTGAGGGGACCCAGTACTTA.